The 28 T cell receptor beta chains reported below all come from one sample, sequenced in a study of CD8 T cells in Susac syndrome. Reverse transcription of about 0.5 to 1 ug RNA used random hexamers. TCRdb re-derived calls from the immunoSEQ multiplex PCR reads in MiXCR, one entry per CDR3 protein. Of some 150,000 distinct CDR3 sequences in the sample, approximately 94% were seen once. Material for sequencing was CD8+ T cells from PBMCs. The receptors originated from a human donor with multiple sclerosis.

The chain links TRBV27 to TRBJ2-5; a possible D gene is TRBD2 (6 bases). V was pared by 8 bases and J by 1 base, with 17 bases between. From germline, CDR1 is MNHEY and CDR2 SMNVEV (reference sequence). CDR3 length: 15 amino acids. Here the CDR3 DNA reads TGTGCCAGCCAACGGAGGGTGGGGGGCCAAGAGACCCAGTACTTC. This encodes CASQRRVGGQETQYF.

The J gene is TRBJ1-2, the V gene TRBV29-1, with 9 bases lining up with TRBD1. CDR1 is SQVTM and CDR2 is ANQGSEA in the germline V gene. Trimming cost V 8 bases and J 8 bases; bases outside gene matches: 12. The CDR3 runs to 13 residues. The CDR3 bases are TGCAGCTTCCGGGACAGGGCCCCACCCGGCTACACCTTC. Translating gives CSFRDRAPPGYTF.

The chain combines TRBV30 with TRBJ2-7, with 9 bases identical to TRBD1. Losses at the gene ends were 6 bases for V and 1 base for J; bases not matched to a gene: 4. The CDR3 spans 13 residues. The V gene's germline CDR1 is GTSNPN and CDR2 SVGIG (reference sequence). CDR3 residues: CACWDRESYEQYF. The CDR3 DNA follows: TGTGCCTGCTGGGACAGGGAGTCCTACGAGCAGTACTTC.

Concerning this clonotype: An end of the junction differs from the germline gene, which may be a read error. The J gene is TRBJ2-1, the V gene TRBV7-7; 9 bases align to TRBD2. The CDR3 runs 17 residues. CDR1 is SSHAT and CDR2 is FNYEAQ in the germline V gene (reference sequence). CDR3 nucleotides: TGTGCTAGCAGCGCCGGAATGAGGAGCGGGGGGTCTGATGAGCAGTTCTTC. It yields the protein CASSAGMRSGGSDEQFF.

The V call is TRBV20-1, the J call TRBJ1-6; the D is unclear. V lost 2 bases and J 10 bases, leaving 3 bases between the germline ends. The CDR3 totals 10 residues. Germline V lookup: CDR1 DFQATT, CDR2 SNEGSKA (reference sequence). Written as DNA, the CDR3 is TGCAGTGCTAGACAGTCACCCCTCCACTTT. Protein product: CSARQSPLHF.

The chain links TRBV4-1 to TRBJ1-2, with D possibly being TRBD1 (5 bases). Germline-derived CDR1 and CDR2 are MGHRA and YSYEKL. The CDR3 runs 15 residues. Trimming removed 1 base at V and 2 bases at J, with 11 bases between. DNA of the CDR3: TGCGCCAGCAGCCAAGGATCAAGGGGAAACTATGGCTACACCTTC. It codes for CASSQGSRGNYGYTF.

The chain carries TRBV4-2 and TRBJ2-7; 8 nucleotides align to TRBD1. Looked up from germline, CDR1 is LGHNA and CDR2 is YNFKEQ. The CDR3 has 16 residues. The V segment lost 0 bases and the J segment 3 bases; nucleotides outside the gene matches: 7. DNA of the CDR3: TGTGCCAGCAGCCAAGAGGAGGGGACAGGACACTACGAGCAGTACTTC. It codes for CASSQEEGTGHYEQYF.

This clonotype was observed once. V is TRBV7-8 and J is TRBJ2-3, with D perhaps TRBD1 (5 bases). The V end was cut by 1 base, the J end by 2 bases, with 13 bases between. Looked up from germline, CDR1 is SGHVS and CDR2 is FQNEAQ. The length of the CDR3 is 16 residues. Written as DNA, the CDR3 is TGTGCCAGCAGCTTAGGCGAGACAGTCTACACAGATACGCAGTATTTT. This sequence encodes CASSLGETVYTDTQYF.

The gene calls are TRBV27 and TRBJ1-5; a possible D gene is TRBD1 (6 bases). This CDR3 is 14 amino acids long. From germline, CDR1 is MNHEY and CDR2 SMNVEV (reference sequence). V lost 2 bases and J lost 3, with 8 bases in between. DNA for the CDR3: TGTGCCAGCAGTTTACAGGGGTACAATCAGCCCCAGCATTTT. This encodes CASSLQGYNQPQHF.

This clonotype was seen once. This chain connects TRBV28 to TRBJ2-7; 7 nucleotides line up with TRBD2. Germline CDR1 reads MDHEN; CDR2 reads SYDVKM. The CDR3 loop spans 16 amino acids. V trimming: 9 bases; J trimming: 5 bases; junction bases outside the gene matches: 19. For the CDR3, the DNA is TGTGCCAGTTCTTTACCCGTCGGGAGGCTTCGCGACGAGCAGTACTTC. It is translated as CASSLPVGRLRDEQYF.

This CDR3 reads CASSQEVRQTWYEQYF. CDR3 nucleotide sequence: TGCGCCAGCAGCCAAGAAGTTCGGCAGACGTGGTACGAGCAGTACTTC. The rearrangement uses TRBV4-1 and TRBJ2-7; D call uncertain. Deletions cut 0 bases from V and 4 bases from J, with 16 bases between. CDR1 and CDR2 from the germline V gene are MGHRA and YSYEKL. The length of the CDR3 is 16 residues.

The chain couples TRBV6-6 to TRBJ2-7, with D possibly matching TRBD2 (5 bases). CDR1 and CDR2 from the germline V gene are MNHNY and SVGAGI (reference sequence). V lost 2 bases, J lost 3 bases, and 14 bases lay in between. This CDR3 is 15 amino acids long. CDR3 coding DNA: TGTGCCAGCAGTTACCTCCAATCCGGGATCTACGAGCAGTACTTC. Translation: CASSYLQSGIYEQYF.

The chain recombines TRBV29-1 with TRBJ2-7, with 12 bases that match TRBD1. CDR1 is SQVTM, CDR2 ANQGSEA, per germline. The CDR3 extends over 15 amino acids. The trim removed 7 bases at V and 0 bases at J, leaving 7 bases unmatched. As DNA, the CDR3 is TGCAGCGCCAGGGGGACAGGGGGCGTCTCCTACGAGCAGTACTTC. It codes for CSARGTGGVSYEQYF.

The rearrangement joins TRBV7-9 to TRBJ2-1; the match to TRBD1 covers 7 bases. Trimming took 5 bases from V and 4 from J; bases not matched to a gene: 11. The CDR3 has 16 residues. Germline V gene data show CDR1 as SEHNR and CDR2 as FQNEAQ (reference sequence). CDR3 in amino acids: CASSPAYRGSYNEQFF. The CDR3 region has the DNA TGTGCCAGCAGCCCGGCGTACAGGGGCTCTTACAATGAGCAGTTCTTC. Full variable domain (missing parts from reference TRBV7-9 and TRBJ2-1): DTGVSQNPRHKITKRGQNVTFRCDPISEHNRLYWYRQTLGQGPEFLTYFQNEAQLEKSRLLSDRFSAERPKGSFSTLEIQRTEQGDSAMYLCASSPAYRGSYNEQFFGPGTRLTVL.

This chain uses TRBV3-1 with TRBJ2-3; possibly TRBD2 for D (6 bases). V gave up 1 base and J gave up 0 bases, with 11 bases separating them. CDR3 length: 16 residues. Germline CDR1 and CDR2: LGHDT and YNNKEL (reference sequence). CDR3 nucleotides: TGTGCCAGCAGCCAAGGACTAGGGCAAAGCACAGATACGCAGTATTTT. It is translated as CASSQGLGQSTDTQYF.

The V call is TRBV3-1, the J call TRBJ1-1, with D possibly TRBD1 on 6 matching bases. This CDR3 comprises 15 residues. CDR1 is LGHDT, CDR2 YNNKEL, per germline (reference sequence). V lost 3 bases and J 5 bases, leaving 16 bases between the germline ends. The DNA of the CDR3 is TGTGCCAGCAGCCATCCCATGGGACACTCGACTGAAGCTTTCTTT. This encodes CASSHPMGHSTEAFF.

CDR3 sequence reads: CSAYRVGSGNTIYF. The CDR3 region has the DNA TGCAGTGCTTACAGGGTAGGCTCTGGAAACACCATATATTTT. V usage is TRBV20-1 and J usage is TRBJ1-3; tentative D call: TRBD1 (6 bases). The CDR3 runs to 14 residues. The germline V gene has CDR1 DFQATT and CDR2 SNEGSKA (reference sequence). Trimming removed 5 bases from V and 0 bases from J, with 11 bases in between.

The chain has TRBV28 and TRBJ1-2; 11 bases align to TRBD1. This CDR3 contains 15 residues. Germline V gives CDR1 MDHEN, CDR2 SYDVKM. V was pared by 6 bases and J by 4 bases, with 7 bases of the junction left unmatched. CDR3 coding DNA: TGTGCCAGCAGCCCCACTGGGACAGGGGGCTATGGCTACACCTTC. It yields the protein CASSPTGTGGYGYTF.

The chain has TRBV2 and TRBJ2-7; D uncertain. The V gene lost 2 bases and the J gene lost 2 bases, with 13 bases spanning the gap. The CDR3 consists of 15 residues. CDR1 SNHLY and CDR2 FYNNEI come from the germline V gene. CDR3 sequence reads: CASSELWQITYEQYF. CDR3 coding DNA: TGTGCCAGCAGTGAACTGTGGCAGATTACCTACGAGCAGTACTTC. The entire variable domain, with the rest obtained from reference TRBV2 and TRBJ2-7, is as follows: EPEVTQTPSHQVTQMGQEVILRCVPISNHLYFYWYRQILGQKVEFLVSFYNNEISEKSEIFDDQFSVERPDGSNFTLKIRSTKLEDSAMYFCASSELWQITYEQYFGPGTRLTVT.

CDR3 loop: CAWSPGYRGSYEQYF. In DNA, the CDR3 is TGTGCCTGGAGCCCGGGGTACCGGGGATCCTACGAGCAGTACTTC. The chain couples TRBV30 to TRBJ2-7; D might be TRBD2 (5 bases). The germline V and J ends were trimmed by 3 bases and 1 base, with 16 bases remaining between them. CDR1 and CDR2 (germline): GTSNPN, SVGIG (reference sequence). The CDR3 is made up of 15 amino acids.

This clonotype was found once. This chain joins TRBV13 and TRBJ2-3; TRBD2 might be the D (6 bases). There are 16 residues in the CDR3. V dropped 5 bases and J dropped 0 bases, with 15 bases sitting between them. Per germline, CDR1 PRHDT and CDR2 FYEKMQ (reference sequence). Here the CDR3 reads CASSPRGGASTDTQYF. DNA for the CDR3: TGTGCCAGCAGCCCCCGTGGCGGGGCTAGCACAGATACGCAGTATTTT.

V is TRBV7-9 and J is TRBJ1-1; D gene unclear. The CDR3 consists of 12 residues. Per germline, CDR1 SEHNR and CDR2 FQNEAQ (reference sequence). Trimming cost V 3 bases and J 8 bases, with 10 bases left between them. DNA for the CDR3: TGTGCCAGCAGCTTGGTTCGGGAGGAAGCTTTCTTT. It yields the protein CASSLVREEAFF.

The V gene is TRBV30, the J gene TRBJ1-1; D ambiguous. The germline V gene encodes CDR1 GTSNPN and CDR2 SVGIG (reference sequence). The V gene lost 1 base and the J gene lost 2 bases, with 8 bases spanning the gap. This CDR3 contains 13 residues. CDR3 sequence (DNA): TGTGCCTGGAGTGGGAGTCCCAACACTGAAGCTTTCTTT. Translating gives CAWSGSPNTEAFF.

The rearrangement uses TRBV27 and TRBJ2-1; D tentatively fits TRBD1 or TRBD2 (7 bases each). The CDR3 totals 15 residues. V was cut by 7 bases and J by 2 bases, with 15 bases left in between. CDR1 and CDR2 (germline): MNHEY, SMNVEV (reference sequence). The CDR3 sequence: CASTPRGGPYNEQFF. As DNA, the CDR3 is TGTGCCAGCACCCCCAGGGGGGGCCCCTACAATGAGCAGTTCTTC.

This clonotype was picked up one time. This sequence joins TRBV29-1 and TRBJ2-2; D possibly corresponds to TRBD1 (5 bases). Germline CDR1 is SQVTM and CDR2 is ANQGSEA. There are 14 residues in the CDR3. The germline V and J ends were trimmed by 8 bases and 14 bases, with 27 bases remaining between them. In nucleotides, the CDR3 is TGCAGCTTCTTGTCCCCTGGTGGTCCAGGGTTTCTGTTTTTT. Protein sequence: CSFLSPGGPGFLFF.

The DNA of the CDR3 is TGTGCCAGCAGCTTAGGGGGAGTCGGGGCCAACGTCCTGACTTTC. Translation gives CASSLGGVGANVLTF. The rearrangement links TRBV7-6 to TRBJ2-6, with a weak D call TRBD2 (5 bases). V shed 1 base and J shed 4 bases, with 8 bases lying between them. CDR3 length: 15 residues. Germline V CDR1 and CDR2: SGHVS, FNYEAQ.

The rearrangement joins TRBV29-1 to TRBJ2-7; TRBD1 is a possible D gene (6 bases). Trimming took off 6 bases at V and 2 bases at J, with 8 bases between the two ends. This CDR3 region has 11 residues. Germline CDR1 SQVTM, CDR2 ANQGSEA. The CDR3 sequence is CSVRGAYEQYF. CDR3 nucleotide sequence: TGCAGCGTCAGGGGTGCCTACGAGCAGTACTTC.

This chain joins TRBV29-1 and TRBJ2-7; 11 nucleotides agree with TRBD2. The CDR3 loop spans 14 amino acids. V trimming: 6 bases; J trimming: 2 bases; junction bases outside the gene matches: 6. Germline loops: CDR1 SQVTM, CDR2 ANQGSEA. This CDR3 is CSVPGTSGTYEQYF. DNA of the CDR3: TGCAGCGTACCCGGGACTAGCGGAACCTACGAGCAGTACTTC.